This is a list of T cell receptor beta chains from one sample in a study of blood T cell repertoires in COVID-19. Using immunoSEQ multiplex PCR, the repertoire was profiled, and TCRdb retains in-frame clones only, with some absent. The data contain 300,000 to 450,000 clones, 70% to 90% of them singletons. The sequencing sample was made of PBMCs or T cells enriched from blood (not recorded which). These receptors were taken from a man under 40 who had recovered from COVID-19. Each CDR3 is given with its conserved first and last residue. D genes are given only for firm matches.

>TRBV5-1|NA|TRBJ1-2
CASSSTGGAIYGYTF
>TRBV4-1|NA|TRBJ1-3
CASSHERGHIQGSSGNTIYF
>TRBV29-1|NA|TRBJ2-7
CSATGYESYEQYF
>TRBV19|NA|TRBJ1-1
CASSSGHLNTEAFF
>TRBV2|TRBD2|TRBJ2-7
CASSEGLAFSYEQYF
>TRBV9|NA|TRBJ2-2
CASSVGAGTFTGELFF
>TRBV4-1|TRBD1|TRBJ1-2
CASSPGTGGGRGYTF
>TRBV4-1|NA|TRBJ1-5
CASSPLGGSNQPQHF
>TRBV7-2|NA|TRBJ1-1
CASSLSRGGWTEAFF
>TRBV19|TRBD1|TRBJ2-1
CASSGQGSHNEQFF
>TRBV18|NA|TRBJ1-6
CASSRTGTLVSYNSPLHF